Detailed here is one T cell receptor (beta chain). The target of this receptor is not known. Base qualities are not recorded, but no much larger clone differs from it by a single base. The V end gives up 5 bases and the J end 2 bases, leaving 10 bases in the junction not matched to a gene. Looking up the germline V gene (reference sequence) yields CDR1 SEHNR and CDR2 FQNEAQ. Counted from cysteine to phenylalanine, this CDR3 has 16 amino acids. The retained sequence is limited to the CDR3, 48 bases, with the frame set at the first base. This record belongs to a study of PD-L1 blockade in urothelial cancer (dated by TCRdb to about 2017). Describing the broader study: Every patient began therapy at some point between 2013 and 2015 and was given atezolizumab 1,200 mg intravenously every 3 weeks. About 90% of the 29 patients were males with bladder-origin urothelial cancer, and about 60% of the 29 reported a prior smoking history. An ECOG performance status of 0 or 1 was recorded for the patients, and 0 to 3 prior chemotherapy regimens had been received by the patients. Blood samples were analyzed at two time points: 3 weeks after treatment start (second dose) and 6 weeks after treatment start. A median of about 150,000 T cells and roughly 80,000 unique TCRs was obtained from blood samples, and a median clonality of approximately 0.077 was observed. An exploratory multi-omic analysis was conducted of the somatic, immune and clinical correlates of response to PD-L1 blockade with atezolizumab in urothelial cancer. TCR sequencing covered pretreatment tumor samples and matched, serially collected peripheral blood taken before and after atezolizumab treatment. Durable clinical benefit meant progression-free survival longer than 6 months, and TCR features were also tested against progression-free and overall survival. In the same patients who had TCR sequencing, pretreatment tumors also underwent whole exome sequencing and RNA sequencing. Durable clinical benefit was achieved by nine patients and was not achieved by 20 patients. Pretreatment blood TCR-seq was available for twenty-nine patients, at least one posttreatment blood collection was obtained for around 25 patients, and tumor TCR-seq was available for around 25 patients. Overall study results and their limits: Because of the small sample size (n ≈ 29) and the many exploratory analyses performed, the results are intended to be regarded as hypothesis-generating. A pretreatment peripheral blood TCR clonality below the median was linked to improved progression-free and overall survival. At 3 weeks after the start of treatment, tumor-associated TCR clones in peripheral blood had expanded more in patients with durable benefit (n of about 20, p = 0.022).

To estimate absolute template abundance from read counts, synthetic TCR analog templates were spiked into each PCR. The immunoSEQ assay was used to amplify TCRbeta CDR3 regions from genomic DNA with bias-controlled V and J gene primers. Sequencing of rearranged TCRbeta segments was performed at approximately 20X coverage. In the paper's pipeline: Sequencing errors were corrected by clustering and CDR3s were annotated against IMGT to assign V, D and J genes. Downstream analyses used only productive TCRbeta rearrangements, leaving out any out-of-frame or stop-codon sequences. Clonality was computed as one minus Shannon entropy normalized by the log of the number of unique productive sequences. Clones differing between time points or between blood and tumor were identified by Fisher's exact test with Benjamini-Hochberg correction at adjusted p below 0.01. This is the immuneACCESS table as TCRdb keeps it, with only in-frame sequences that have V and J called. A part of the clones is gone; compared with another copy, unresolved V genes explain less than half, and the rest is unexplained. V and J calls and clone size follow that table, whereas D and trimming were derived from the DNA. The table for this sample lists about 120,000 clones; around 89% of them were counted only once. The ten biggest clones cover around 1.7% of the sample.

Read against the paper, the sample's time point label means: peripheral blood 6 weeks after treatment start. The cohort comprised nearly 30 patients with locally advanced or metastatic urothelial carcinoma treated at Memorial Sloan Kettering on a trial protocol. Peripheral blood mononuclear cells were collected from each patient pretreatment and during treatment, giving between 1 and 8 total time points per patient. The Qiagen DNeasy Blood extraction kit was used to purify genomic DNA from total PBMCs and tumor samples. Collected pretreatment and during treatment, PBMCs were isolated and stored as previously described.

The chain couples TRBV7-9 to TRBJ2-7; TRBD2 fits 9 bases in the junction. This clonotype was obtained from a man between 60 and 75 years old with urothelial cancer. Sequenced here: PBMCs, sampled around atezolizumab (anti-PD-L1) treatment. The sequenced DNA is TGTGCCAGCAGCGGACGGAGCGGGGGGATGACCTACGAGCAGTACTTC. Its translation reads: CASSGRSGGMTYEQYF. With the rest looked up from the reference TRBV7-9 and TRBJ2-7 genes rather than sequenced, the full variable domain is DTGVSQNPRHKITKRGQNVTFRCDPISEHNRLYWYRQTLGQGPEFLTYFQNEAQLEKSRLLSDRFSAERPKGSFSTLEIQRTEQGDSAMYLCASSGRSGGMTYEQYFGPGTRLTVT.